This T cell receptor beta chain derives from a study of blood T cell repertoires in COVID-19 (dated by TCRdb to about 2020). Notes on the research overall: The collaborator samples originated in the United States, Italy and Spain and spanned the acute and convalescent phases of COVID-19. HLA class I and class II types, where available, came from metadata supplied by the sample provider rather than from assay-based typing. Deeply sampled blood TCRbeta repertoires from subjects exposed to, actively infected with, or recovered from COVID-19 were included in the dataset. Sample metadata almost always included a de-identified subject ID, COVID-19 status, age in years and sex. The samples were drawn from two sources: the first 160 participants of the ongoing ImmuneRACE study, and 1,254 subjects contributed by 6 global collaborators. The repertoires were released in a freely available public database intended as a resource for research on the immune response to SARS-CoV-2. The material from the prospective study consisted of cDNA or gDNA derived from T cells, B-cell-depleted T cells, or PBMCs. The paper as a whole reports these results and caveats: The quantity of clinical and demographic metadata differed by source and by participant and was supplied without curation.

In the case of this clone: No cognate antigen has been identified for it. Per-nucleotide qualities are absent, and no much larger clonotype sits a single base away.

Collaborating institutions collected whole blood in K2EDTA tubes following their own protocols. For TCRbeta analysis, collaborators shipped samples as frozen whole blood, isolated PBMCs, or DNA extracted from either of those sample types. For CDR1 and CDR2, the germline V gene lists MNHEY and SVGAGI. From the cysteine up to the phenylalanine, the CDR3 has a length of 15 residues. Left in the record is the CDR3 DNA by itself, 45 bases read in frame from the first base. Cut back by 6 bases and 0 bases, the V and J ends lie 13 bases apart. The immunoSEQ Assay, a bias-controlled multiplex PCR, was used to amplify TCRbeta CDR3 regions from genomic DNA. As for how the authors treated the data: The number of nucleated cells in each sample was estimated from the amplification of reference gene primers within the assay. Sequence reads were collapsed and filtered to measure the absolute abundance of every unique TCRbeta CDR3 rearrangement. Productive Simpson clonality was computed per sample as the square root of Simpson's diversity index over productive rearrangements. The source is immuneACCESS, and TCRdb retained only in-frame sequences with V and J called. Part of the clones is not carried over; for the studies checked, unresolved V genes explain less than half of this, and the remainder is unexplained. Clone size and the V and J calls come from that table; the DNA yielded D and trimming. This sample gives under 150,000 clones in total; roughly 88% of them show up just once. The ten largest clonotypes hold about 28% of the sample.

The receptor chain draws on TRBV6-5 and TRBJ2-3; TRBD2 is a weak D gene call, 6 bases matching. The receptor comes from a human donor in a cohort sampled during active COVID-19. Sample: peripheral blood. The DNA sequence reads TGTGCCAGCAGGCAGCTAGGGACTAGCACAGATACGCAGTATTTT. This codes for CASRQLGTSTDTQYF.